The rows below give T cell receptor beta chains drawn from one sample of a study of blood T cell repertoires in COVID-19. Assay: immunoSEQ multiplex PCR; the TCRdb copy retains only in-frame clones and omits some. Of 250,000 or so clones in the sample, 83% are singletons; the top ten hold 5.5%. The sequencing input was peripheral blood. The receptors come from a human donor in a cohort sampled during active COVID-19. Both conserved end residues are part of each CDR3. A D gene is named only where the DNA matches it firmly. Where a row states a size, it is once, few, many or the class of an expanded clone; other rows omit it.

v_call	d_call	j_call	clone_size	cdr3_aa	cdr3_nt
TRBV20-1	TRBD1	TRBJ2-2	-	CSASLPGTGNTGELFF	TGCAGTGCTAGTCTCCCCGGGACAGGGAACACCGGGGAGCTGTTTTTT
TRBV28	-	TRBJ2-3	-	CASSLRGTVTDTQYF	TGTGCCAGCAGTTTACGGGGAACAGTCACAGATACGCAGTATTTT
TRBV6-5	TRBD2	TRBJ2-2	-	CASSSGGRGGELFF	TGTGCCAGCAGTTCGGGAGGGCGTGGCGGGGAGCTGTTTTTT
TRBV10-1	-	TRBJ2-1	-	CASSDGGTHKETLRFF	TGCGCCAGCAGTGATGGGGGGACCCACAAGGAAACCTTGCGGTTCTTC
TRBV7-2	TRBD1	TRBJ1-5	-	CASSLHPGGGNQPQHF	TGTGCCAGCAGCCTTCACCCAGGGGGCGGGAATCAGCCCCAGCATTTT
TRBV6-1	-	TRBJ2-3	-	CASSEGTSRTDTQYF	TGTGCCAGCAGTGAGGGTACTAGTCGAACAGATACGCAGTATTTT
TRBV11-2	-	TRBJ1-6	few	CASSPQFYNSPLHF	TGTGCCAGCAGCCCCCAGTTCTATAATTCACCCCTCCACTTT
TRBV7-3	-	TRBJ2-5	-	CASSLNLAGETQYF	TGTGCCAGCAGCTTAAACCTAGCCGGGGAGACCCAGTACTTC
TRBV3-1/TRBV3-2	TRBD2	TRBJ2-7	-	CASSPTSGYEQYF	TGTGCCAGCAGCCCCACTAGCGGCTACGAGCAGTACTTC
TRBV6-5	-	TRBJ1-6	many	CASNSGSYNSPLHF	TGTGCCAGCAATTCAGGATCCTATAATTCACCCCTCCACTTT
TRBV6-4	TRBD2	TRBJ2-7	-	CASSDSAGTSGSAPYEQYF	TGTGCCAGCAGTGACTCGGCCGGGACTAGCGGGAGTGCCCCCTACGAGCAGTACTTC
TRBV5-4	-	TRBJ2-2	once	CASSLYNRATGELFF	TGTGCCAGCAGCTTGTATAACAGAGCCACCGGGGAGCTGTTTTTT
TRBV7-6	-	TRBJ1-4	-	CASSSLGGTGGEKLFF	TGTGCCAGCAGCTCCCTAGGGGGAACTGGGGGTGAAAAACTGTTTTTT
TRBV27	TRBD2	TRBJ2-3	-	CASRELAGSTDTQYF	TGTGCCAGCAGGGAACTAGCGGGGAGCACAGATACGCAGTATTTT
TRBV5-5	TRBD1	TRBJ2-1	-	CASSPTPRTGQDDEQFF	TGTGCCAGCAGCCCGACACCAAGGACAGGGCAGGACGATGAGCAGTTCTTC
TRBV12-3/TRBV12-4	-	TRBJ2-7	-	CASNLNIRGEQYF	TGTGCCAGCAACCTAAATATAAGGGGCGAGCAGTACTTC
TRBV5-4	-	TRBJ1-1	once	CASSEDSYNTEAFF	TGTGCCAGCAGCGAGGACAGCTACAACACTGAAGCTTTCTTT
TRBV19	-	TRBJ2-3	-	CASSISTGYGDTQYF	TGTGCCAGTAGTATAAGTACAGGGTATGGAGATACGCAGTATTTT
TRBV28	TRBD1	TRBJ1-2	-	CASSSGQGSGYTF	TGTGCCAGCAGTTCGGGACAGGGGTCTGGCTACACCTTC
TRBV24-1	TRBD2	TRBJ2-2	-	CATSDLTSGRRPQTGELFF	TGTGCCACCAGTGATTTAACTAGCGGGAGGCGCCCACAGACCGGGGAGCTGTTTTTT
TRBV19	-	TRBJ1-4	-	CASSWGLTNEKLFF	TGTGCCAGTAGCTGGGGGCTGACTAATGAAAAACTGTTTTTT
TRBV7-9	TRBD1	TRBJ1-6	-	CASSPMGQGYNSPLHF	TGTGCCAGCAGCCCTATGGGACAGGGCTATAATTCACCCCTCCACTTT
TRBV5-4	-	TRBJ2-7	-	CASSLGQNRDEQYF	TGTGCCAGCAGCTTGGGGCAGAACAGGGACGAGCAGTACTTC
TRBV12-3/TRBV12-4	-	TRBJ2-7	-	CASSPRGYEQYF	TGTGCCAGCAGTCCCCGGGGATACGAGCAGTACTTC
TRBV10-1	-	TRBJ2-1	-	CASSLTIGGSYNEQFF	TGCGCCAGCAGTTTAACCATCGGGGGTTCCTACAATGAGCAGTTCTTC
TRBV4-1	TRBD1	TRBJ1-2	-	CASSQVGTGFNYGYTF	TGCGCCAGCAGCCAAGTAGGGACAGGATTCAACTATGGCTACACCTTC
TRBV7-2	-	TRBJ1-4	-	CASSFRRNEKLFF	TGTGCCAGCAGCTTTCGGAGGAACGAAAAACTGTTTTTT
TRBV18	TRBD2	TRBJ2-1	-	CASSPAVLAVGEQFF	TGTGCCAGCTCACCGGCGGTACTAGCGGTCGGTGAGCAGTTCTTC
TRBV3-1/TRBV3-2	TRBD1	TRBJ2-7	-	CASSLERTGYEQYF	TGTGCCAGCAGCCTAGAACGGACAGGTTACGAGCAGTACTTC
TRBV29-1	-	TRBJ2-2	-	CSVEGRLDGELFF	TGCAGCGTTGAGGGGCGTCTGGACGGGGAGCTGTTTTTT
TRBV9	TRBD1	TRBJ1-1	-	CASSVGQGAGNTEAFF	TGTGCCAGCAGCGTGGGACAGGGGGCCGGGAACACTGAAGCTTTCTTT
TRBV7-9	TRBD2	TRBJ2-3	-	CASSPPGRVTDTQYF	TGTGCCAGCAGCCCCCCAGGGAGGGTTACAGATACGCAGTATTTT
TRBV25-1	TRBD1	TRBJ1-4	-	CASGLGQGFKELFF	TGTGCCAGTGGTCTAGGACAGGGGTTTAAGGAACTGTTTTTT
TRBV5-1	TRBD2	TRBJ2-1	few	CASSWGTSGRYYNEQFF	TGCGCCAGCAGCTGGGGGACTAGCGGTCGATACTACAATGAGCAGTTCTTC
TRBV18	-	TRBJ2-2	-	CASSPLTANTGELFF	TGTGCCAGCTCGCCCTTGACAGCGAACACCGGGGAGCTGTTTTTT
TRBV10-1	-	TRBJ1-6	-	CASSERGSNSPLHF	TGCGCCAGCAGTGAGAGGGGCTCCAATTCACCCCTCCACTTT
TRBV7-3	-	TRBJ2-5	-	CASSLRGRLTQETQYF	TGTGCCAGCAGCTTAAGAGGTCGCCTTACCCAAGAGACCCAGTACTTC
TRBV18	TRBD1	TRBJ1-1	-	CASSPTQDRGGEAFF	TGTGCCAGCTCACCTACACAGGACAGGGGTGGTGAAGCTTTCTTT
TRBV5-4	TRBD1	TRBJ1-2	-	CASSSPGQGLGYTF	TGTGCCAGCAGCTCTCCGGGACAGGGGTTAGGCTACACCTTC
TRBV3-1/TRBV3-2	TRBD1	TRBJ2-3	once	CASSPPGGTQYF	TGTGCCAGCAGCCCTCCAGGGGGTACGCAGTATTTT
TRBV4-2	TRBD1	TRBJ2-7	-	CASSQEGLKQGYSYEQYF	TGTGCCAGCAGCCAAGAGGGATTAAAACAGGGGTACTCCTACGAGCAGTACTTC
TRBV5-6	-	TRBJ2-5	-	CASSLLAGQETQYF	TGTGCCAGCAGCTTACTAGCAGGGCAAGAGACCCAGTACTTC
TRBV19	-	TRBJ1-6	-	CASSIDTFQGLNSPLHF	TGTGCCAGTAGTATAGACACTTTTCAGGGCCTGAATTCACCCCTCCACTTT
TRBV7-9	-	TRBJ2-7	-	CASSLGGSGGVYEQYF	TGTGCCAGCAGCTTAGGTGGCTCGGGCGGGGTCTACGAGCAGTACTTC
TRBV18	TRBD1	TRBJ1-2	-	CASSQGTAGESNYGYTF	TGTGCCAGCTCACAAGGGACAGCCGGTGAATCTAACTATGGCTACACCTTC